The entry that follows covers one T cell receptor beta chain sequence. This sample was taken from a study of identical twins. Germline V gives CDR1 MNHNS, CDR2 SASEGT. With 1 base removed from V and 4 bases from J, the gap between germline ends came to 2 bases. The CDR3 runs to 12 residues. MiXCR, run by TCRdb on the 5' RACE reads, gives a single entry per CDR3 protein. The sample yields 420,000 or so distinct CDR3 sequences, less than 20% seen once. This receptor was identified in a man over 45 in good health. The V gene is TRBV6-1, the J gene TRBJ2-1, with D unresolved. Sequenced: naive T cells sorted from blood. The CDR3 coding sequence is TGTGCCAGCAGTGAAGTTTACAATGAGCAGTTCTTC. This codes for CASSEVYNEQFF.